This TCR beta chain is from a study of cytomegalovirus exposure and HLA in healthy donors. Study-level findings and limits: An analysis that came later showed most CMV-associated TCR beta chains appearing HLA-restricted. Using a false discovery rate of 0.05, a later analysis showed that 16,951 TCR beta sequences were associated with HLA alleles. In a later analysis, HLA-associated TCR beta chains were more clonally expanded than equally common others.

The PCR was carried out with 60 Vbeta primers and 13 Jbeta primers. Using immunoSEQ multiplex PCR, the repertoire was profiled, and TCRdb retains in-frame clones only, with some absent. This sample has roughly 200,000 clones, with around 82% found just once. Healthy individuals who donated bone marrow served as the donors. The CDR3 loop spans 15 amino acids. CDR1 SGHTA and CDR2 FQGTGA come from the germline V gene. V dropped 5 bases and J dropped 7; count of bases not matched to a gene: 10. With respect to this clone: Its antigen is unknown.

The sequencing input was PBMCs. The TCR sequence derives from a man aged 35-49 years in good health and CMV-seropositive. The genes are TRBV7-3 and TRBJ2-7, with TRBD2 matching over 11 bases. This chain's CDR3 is CASSALAGGGGEQYF. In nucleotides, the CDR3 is TGTGCCAGCAGCGCTCTAGCGGGAGGTGGGGGAGAGCAGTACTTC. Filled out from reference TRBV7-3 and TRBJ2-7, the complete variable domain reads GAGVSQTPSNKVTEKGKYVELRCDPISGHTALYWYRQSLGQGPEFLIYFQGTGAADDSGLPNDRFFAVRPEGSVSTLKIQRTERGDSAVYLCASSALAGGGGEQYFGPGTRLTVT.